Each of the 19 T cell receptor beta chains below was sequenced from the same sample in a study of CD8 T cells in ankylosing spondylitis. Each CDR3 protein gets one entry after TCRdb re-called the 5' RACE reads with MiXCR. The repertoire holds under 550,000 distinct CDR3 sequences, with 26% as singletons. The antigens for these receptors are not known. Study conclusions and caveats: Among TCR beta sequences, a motif of roughly 8 highly homologous variants appeared characteristic of ankylosing spondylitis blood.

Sequencing was carried out using blood, either unsorted or a sorted T cell fraction (not recorded which). Every receptor here comes from a male donor with ankylosing spondylitis.

This clonotype appeared a few times. This chain connects TRBV5-1 to TRBJ1-3; a possible D gene is TRBD1 (5 bases). The CDR3 is made up of 14 amino acids. The germline V and J ends were trimmed by 1 base and 8 bases, with 13 bases remaining between them. CDR1 is SGHRS, CDR2 YFSETQ, per germline. CDR3 region: CASSLKGFRDTIYF. In DNA, the CDR3 is TGCGCCAGCAGCTTGAAGGGCTTCAGGGACACCATATATTTT.

This chain uses TRBV5-5 with TRBJ2-1; D perhaps matches TRBD1 (6 bases). This CDR3 has 17 amino acids. Trimming took off 4 bases at V and 5 bases at J, with 22 bases between the two ends. CDR1 is SGHKS and CDR2 is YYEKEE in the germline V gene (reference sequence). CDR3 amino acids: CASSPSPAGQINNEQFF. DNA of the CDR3: TGTGCCAGCAGCCCTAGCCCCGCAGGACAGATAAACAATGAGCAGTTCTTC.

This clonotype was observed a few times. The CDR3 protein is CAISYQGQASYNEQFF. CDR3 DNA sequence: TGTGCCATCAGCTACCAAGGACAAGCATCCTACAATGAGCAGTTCTTC. The rearrangement links TRBV10-3 to TRBJ2-1; a weak D match, TRBD1 (5 bases). This CDR3 region has 16 residues. Germline CDR1 ENHRY, CDR2 SYGVKD. V lost 6 bases and J 1 base, leaving 16 bases between the germline ends.

This chain uses TRBV27 with TRBJ2-2, with D unresolved. The V and J ends lost 5 bases and 7 bases respectively, with 14 bases between them. The CDR3 runs 14 residues. Germline V gene sequence: CDR1 MNHEY, CDR2 SMNVEV (reference sequence). CDR3 DNA sequence: TGTGCCAGCAGTCGTACGTGGGCGGACGGGGAGCTGTTTTTT. It yields the protein CASSRTWADGELFF.

The rearrangement joins TRBV3-1 to TRBJ1-2, with D uncertain. Trimming stripped 0 bases from V and 4 bases from J, with 9 bases between. This CDR3 is built from 14 residues. Germline assignment: CDR1 LGHDT and CDR2 YNNKEL (reference sequence). The CDR3 nucleotides are TGTGCCAGCAGCCAAGAGGGAAGGAGCTATGGCTACACCTTC. As protein: CASSQEGRSYGYTF.

The chain links TRBV20-1 to TRBJ1-5; 8 bases map to TRBD1. The germline gives CDR1 DFQATT, CDR2 SNEGSKA (reference sequence). This CDR3 has 14 amino acids. J was trimmed by 5 bases and V by 6 bases; bases with no gene match: 9. CDR3 amino acids: CSASGQVGYQPQHF. The CDR3 DNA sequence: TGCAGTGCGTCGGGACAGGTAGGATATCAGCCCCAGCATTTT.

This clonotype was seen at least ten times. The chain is built from TRBV7-2 and TRBJ2-1, with a tentative D call TRBD1 (6 bases). The CDR3 sequence is 12 residues long. V was shortened by 5 bases and J by 4 bases, with 6 bases between the two germline ends. The germline V gene encodes CDR1 SGHTA and CDR2 FQGNSA. The CDR3 sequence is CASSGQYNEQFF. CDR3 nucleotide sequence: TGTGCCAGCAGCGGACAGTACAATGAGCAGTTCTTC. Using reference TRBV7-2 and TRBJ2-1 for the parts outside the CDR3, the full variable domain is GAGVSQSPSNKVTEKGKDVELRCDPISGHTALYWYRQSLGQGLEFLIYFQGNSAPDKSGLPSDRFSAERTGGSVSTLTIQRTQQEDSAVYLCASSGQYNEQFFGPGTRLTVL.

The V and J genes are TRBV18 and TRBJ2-7; 10 bases are shared with TRBD1. Trimming cost V 6 bases and J 5 bases; bases outside gene matches: 7. Germline CDR1 KGHSH, CDR2 LQKENI. This CDR3 is built from 14 residues. CDR3 bases: TGTGCCAGCTCGCCCAGGACAGGGGGTGACGAGCAGTACTTC. Amino acids: CASSPRTGGDEQYF.

The J gene is TRBJ1-1, the V gene TRBV3-1; D is unclear. V was cut by 1 base and J by 1 base, with 13 bases left in between. The germline gives CDR1 LGHDT, CDR2 YNNKEL (reference sequence). This CDR3 comprises 16 residues. The CDR3 DNA is TGTGCCAGCAGCCAAGTCTGGGCCCGGTCGAACACTGAAGCTTTCTTT. Its translation: CASSQVWARSNTEAFF.

This clonotype appeared many times. The rearrangement joins TRBV12-3 or TRBV12-4 to TRBJ1-4; maybe TRBD1 (6 bases). V was pared by 4 bases and J by 4 bases, with 16 bases between. The CDR3 runs to 16 residues. In DNA form, the CDR3 reads TGTGCCAGCAGTTCCTCGGACAGAGGCCTTAATGAAAAACTGTTTTTT. As protein: CASSSSDRGLNEKLFF.

The chain links TRBV18 to TRBJ2-1, with 11 bases aligning to TRBD2. CDR3 length: 16 residues. CDR1 is KGHSH and CDR2 is LQKENI in the germline V gene. V shed 4 bases and J 4 bases; nucleotides not matched to a gene: 6. CDR3 nucleotides: TGTGCCAGCTCACTTCAGACTAGCGGGGTGTACAATGAGCAGTTCTTC. Protein product: CASSLQTSGVYNEQFF.

The sample holds a few counts of this clonotype. This chain connects TRBV5-1 to TRBJ1-1; perhaps TRBD1 as D (5 bases). Germline lookup yields CDR1 SGHRS and CDR2 YFSETQ. Deletions cut 6 bases from V and 4 bases from J, with 19 bases between. CDR3 size: 15 residues. For the CDR3, the DNA is TGCGCCAGCACTGGCCAGGGATCATTCCCCACTGAAGCTTTCTTT. Translated, it gives CASTGQGSFPTEAFF.

This clonotype was picked up many times. J is TRBJ1-1 and V is TRBV7-9, with D maybe TRBD1 (6 bases). Germline CDR1 is SEHNR and CDR2 is FQNEAQ (reference sequence). The CDR3 length is 14 residues. Trimming removed 3 bases at V and 0 bases at J, with 8 bases between. CDR3 sequence: CASSLGGLNTEAFF. Here the CDR3 DNA reads TGTGCCAGCAGCTTGGGGGGGCTGAACACTGAAGCTTTCTTT.

This clonotype was picked up a small number of times. The chain recombines TRBV5-6 with TRBJ2-1; D is perhaps TRBD2 (6 bases). CDR3 length: 15 amino acids. The V gene lost 2 bases and the J gene lost 5 bases, with 14 bases spanning the gap. CDR1 SGHDT and CDR2 YYEEEE come from the germline V gene. This CDR3 is CASSLWTGLNNEQFF. CDR3 DNA: TGTGCCAGCAGCTTATGGACGGGACTGAACAATGAGCAGTTCTTC.

The V call is TRBV7-9, the J call TRBJ2-5; 9 nucleotides match TRBD1. Germline CDR1 reads SEHNR; CDR2 reads FQNEAQ (reference sequence). This CDR3 comprises 14 residues. V lost 5 bases, J lost 5 bases, and 6 bases stayed unmatched. The CDR3 reads CASSLRTGDETQYF. For the CDR3, the DNA is TGTGCCAGCAGCCTACGGACAGGGGACGAGACCCAGTACTTC.

The chain couples TRBV29-1 to TRBJ1-1; tentatively, D is TRBD1 (5 bases). The V gene's germline CDR1 is SQVTM and CDR2 ANQGSEA. This CDR3 is built from 11 residues. V was shortened by 4 bases and J by 6 bases, with 9 bases between the two germline ends. DNA for the CDR3: TGCAGCGTTGTTGGGGCCTCTGAAGCTTTCTTT. It encodes CSVVGASEAFF.

This clonotype showed up just a few times. The chain uses TRBV6-2 or TRBV6-3 and TRBJ1-5; the D is unclear. The length of the CDR3 is 13 residues. Trimming shortened V by 3 bases and J by 6 bases, and 9 bases separated the two germline ends. The germline V gene encodes CDR1 MNHEY and CDR2 SVGEGT. CDR3 in DNA: TGTGCCAGCAGTTATAGGGCAGGTCAGCCCCAGCATTTT. It is translated as CASSYRAGQPQHF.

Many counts were recorded for this clonotype. The CDR3 DNA sequence: TGCAGTGTTCCTACTGGGGGACCCAGCAATCAGCCCCAGCATTTT. Amino acid sequence: CSVPTGGPSNQPQHF. The rearrangement uses TRBV20-1 and TRBJ1-5; TRBD1 might be the D (5 bases). Germline CDR1 and CDR2: DFQATT and SNEGSKA (reference sequence). The CDR3 extends over 15 amino acids. Deletions cut 7 bases from V and 1 base from J, with 17 bases between.

A few counts support this clonotype. The gene calls are TRBV20-1 and TRBJ2-1; 8 bases align to TRBD2. V was pared by 2 bases and J by 0 bases, with 18 bases of the junction left unmatched. This CDR3 is 20 amino acids long. Per germline, CDR1 DFQATT and CDR2 SNEGSKA (reference sequence). CDR3 region: CSARFYAAGGPEGSYNEQFF. CDR3 nucleotides: TGCAGTGCTAGATTCTATGCGGCGGGAGGACCGGAAGGCTCCTACAATGAGCAGTTCTTC.